This T cell receptor (beta chain) was found in a study of shared clonotypes between healthy human individuals. Study-wide results and caveats: Rarefaction curves obtained for sorted subsets showed sequencing incomplete despite large depth. Collection of samples was limited to blood; tissue repertoires likely differ.

Per the germline V gene, CDR1 is MGHRA and CDR2 is YSYEKL. Trimming took off 2 bases at V and 1 base at J, with 14 bases between the two ends. This CDR3 spans 16 amino acids. For this clone: Antigen specificity is unknown.

Negatively enriched CD4+ T cells were divided by CD45RA into naive and memory. Profiled with immunoSEQ multiplex PCR; TCRdb holds only in-frame clones, not every one. The table lists millions of clones, approximately 95% of them singletons. This receptor was identified in a young man in good health. Some clones in this sample may be carry-over from other donors' samples. The chain recombines TRBV4-1 with TRBJ1-2; the D gene is possibly TRBD1 (5 bases). The sequenced sample was naive CD4+ T cells from PBMCs. Subset given: CD45RA+ positively selected. CDR3: CASSQPGDRFNYGYTF. The CDR3 DNA reads as TGCGCCAGCAGCCAACCTGGGGACCGCTTTAACTATGGCTACACCTTC.